This TCR beta chain derives from a study of beta chain features in type 1 diabetes. Study-wide context: Patients did not differ from healthy donors in age, gender or cell yield. Examination of sorted cells across all samples involved 90 million to 120 million cells.

As every portion of the isolated RNA was reverse transcribed, the sequencing read expressed TCRB transcripts. Using immunoSEQ multiplex PCR, the repertoire was profiled, and TCRdb retains in-frame clones only, with some absent. The sample has roughly 340,000 clones, approximately 12% seen once. Trimming removed 5 bases at V and 4 bases at J, with 15 bases between. The CDR3 consists of 15 residues. Germline CDR1 is SEHNR and CDR2 is FQNEAQ (reference sequence). Details on this clone: The antigen is not known.

Findings of the study overall: Overrepresentation of cells with high TCR expression could result from cDNA sequencing. A moderate, significant TCRB CDR3 shortening appeared in type 1 diabetes across four CD4+ subsets.

V usage is TRBV7-9 and J usage is TRBJ2-1; D may be TRBD1 (5 bases). Source material: naive CD4+ T cells from blood. The TCR was taken from a woman aged 18-29 years with type 1 diabetes. The CDR3 coding sequence is TGTGCCAGCAGCCGAGGCCAGGGCCTTTACAATGAGCAGTTCTTC. Translating gives CASSRGQGLYNEQFF.